This TCR beta chain was profiled in a study of yellow fever vaccine responses in identical twins. Note on this clonotype: Its antigen remains unidentified.

One entry per CDR3 protein results from TCRdb running MiXCR on the RT-PCR reads. The sample holds 14,000 or so distinct CDR3 sequences; around 84% are singletons and the top ten take 0.65% to 0.85%. CDR1 DFQATT and CDR2 SNEGSKA come from the germline V gene (reference sequence). Between the trimmed V and J ends, which lost 0 bases and 0 bases, there was a span of 14 bases. This CDR3 spans 16 amino acids. Study results and caveats: Twins' vaccine T cell responses were reported to seem partly convergent and partly personalized.

The sample consisted of T cells from blood (PBMCs), unsorted or a sorted subset (not recorded which), taken before or after yellow fever vaccination (not recorded which). The source of this sequence is a young woman who received the yellow fever vaccine. This chain links TRBV20-1 with TRBJ1-2, with D hard to call. The CDR3 is CSARDRWVTANYGYTF. DNA for the CDR3: TGCAGTGCTAGAGATAGATGGGTAACCGCTAACTATGGCTACACCTTC.